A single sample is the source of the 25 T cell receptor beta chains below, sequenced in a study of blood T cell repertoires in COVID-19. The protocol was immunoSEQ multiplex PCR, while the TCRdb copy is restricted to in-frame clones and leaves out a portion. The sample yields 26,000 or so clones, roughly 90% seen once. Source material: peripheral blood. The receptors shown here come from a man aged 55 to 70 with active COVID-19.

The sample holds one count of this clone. CDR3 nucleotide sequence: TGCGCCAGTTTCCCTTTCCCTCAAGAGACCCAGTACTTC. It yields the protein CASFPFPQETQYF. The J gene is TRBJ2-5, the V gene TRBV5-1, with unresolved D. CDR3 length: 13 amino acids. Trimming removed 8 bases from V and 2 bases from J, with 13 bases in between. Germline V gene sequence: CDR1 SGHRS, CDR2 YFSETQ.

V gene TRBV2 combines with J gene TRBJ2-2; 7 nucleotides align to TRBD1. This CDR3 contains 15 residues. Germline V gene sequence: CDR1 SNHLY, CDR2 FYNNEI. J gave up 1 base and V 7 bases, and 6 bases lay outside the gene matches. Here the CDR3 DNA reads TGTGCCAGCAAGGGGGCACCAATGAACACCGGGGAGCTGTTTTTT. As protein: CASKGAPMNTGELFF.

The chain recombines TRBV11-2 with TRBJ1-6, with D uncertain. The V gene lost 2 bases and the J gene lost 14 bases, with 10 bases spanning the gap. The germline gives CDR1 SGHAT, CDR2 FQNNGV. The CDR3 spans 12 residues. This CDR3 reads CASSLSARALHF. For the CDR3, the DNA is TGTGCCAGCAGCTTATCCGCGAGAGCCCTCCACTTT.

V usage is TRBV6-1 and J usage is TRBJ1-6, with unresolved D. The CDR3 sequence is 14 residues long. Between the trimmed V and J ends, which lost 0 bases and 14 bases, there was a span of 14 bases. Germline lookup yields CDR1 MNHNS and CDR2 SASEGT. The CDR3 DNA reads TGTGCCAGCAGTGAAGCCCCCCGGTCTTCGGCCCTCCACTTT. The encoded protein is CASSEAPRSSALHF.

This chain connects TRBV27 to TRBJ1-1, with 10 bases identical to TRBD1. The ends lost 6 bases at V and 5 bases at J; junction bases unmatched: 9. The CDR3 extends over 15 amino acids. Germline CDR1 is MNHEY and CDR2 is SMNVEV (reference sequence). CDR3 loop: CASRSDRGRETEAFF. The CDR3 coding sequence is TGTGCCAGCAGATCAGACAGGGGGCGGGAGACTGAAGCTTTCTTT.

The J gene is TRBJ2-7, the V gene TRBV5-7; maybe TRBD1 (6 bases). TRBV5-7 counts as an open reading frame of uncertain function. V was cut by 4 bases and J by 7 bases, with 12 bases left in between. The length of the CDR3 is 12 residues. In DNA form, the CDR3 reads TGTGCCAGCAGCCTAACAGGGCTAGAGCAGTACTTC. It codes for CASSLTGLEQYF.

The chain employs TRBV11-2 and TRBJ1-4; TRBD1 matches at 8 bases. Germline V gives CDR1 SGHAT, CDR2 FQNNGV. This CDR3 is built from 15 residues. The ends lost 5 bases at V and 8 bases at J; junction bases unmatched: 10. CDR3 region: CASSLAGPGGEKLFF. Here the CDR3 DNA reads TGTGCCAGCAGCCTAGCGGGGCCAGGGGGCGAAAAACTGTTTTTT.

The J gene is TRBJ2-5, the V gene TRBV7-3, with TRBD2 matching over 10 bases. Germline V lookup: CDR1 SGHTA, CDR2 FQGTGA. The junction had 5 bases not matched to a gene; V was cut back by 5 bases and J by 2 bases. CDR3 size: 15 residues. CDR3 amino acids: CASSALAGAQETQYF. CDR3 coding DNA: TGTGCCAGCAGCGCCCTAGCGGGGGCTCAAGAGACCCAGTACTTC.

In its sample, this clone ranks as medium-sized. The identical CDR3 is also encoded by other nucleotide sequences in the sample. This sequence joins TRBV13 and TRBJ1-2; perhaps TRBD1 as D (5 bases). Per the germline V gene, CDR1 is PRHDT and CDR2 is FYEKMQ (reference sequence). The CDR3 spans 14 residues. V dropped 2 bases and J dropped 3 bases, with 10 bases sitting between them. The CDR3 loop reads CASSLSGGYYGYTF. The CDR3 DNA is TGTGCCAGCAGCTTAAGTGGGGGGTACTATGGCTACACCTTC. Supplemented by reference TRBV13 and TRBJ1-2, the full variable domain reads AAGVIQSPRHLIKEKRETATLKCYPIPRHDTVYWYQQGPGQDPQFLISFYEKMQSDKGSIPDRFSAQQFSDYHSELNMSSLELGDSALYFCASSLSGGYYGYTFGSGTRLTVV.

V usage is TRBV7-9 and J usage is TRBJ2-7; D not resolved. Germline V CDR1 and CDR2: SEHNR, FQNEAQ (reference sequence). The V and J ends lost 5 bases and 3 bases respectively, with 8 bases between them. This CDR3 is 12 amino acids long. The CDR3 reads CASSREFYEQYF. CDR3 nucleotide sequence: TGTGCCAGCAGCCGCGAGTTCTACGAGCAGTACTTC.

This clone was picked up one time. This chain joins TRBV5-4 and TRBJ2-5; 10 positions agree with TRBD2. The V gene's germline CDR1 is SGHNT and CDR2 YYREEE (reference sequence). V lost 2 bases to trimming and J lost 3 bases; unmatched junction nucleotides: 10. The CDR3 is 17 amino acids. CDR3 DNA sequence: TGTGCCAGCAGCTTTATGGCTAGCGGGGGCGGAGAAGAGACCCAGTACTTC. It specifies CASSFMASGGGEETQYF. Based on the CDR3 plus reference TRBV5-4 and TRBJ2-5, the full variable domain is ETGVTQSPTHLIKTRGQQVTLRCSSQSGHNTVSWYQQALGQGPQFIFQYYREEENGRGNFPPRFSGLQFPNYSSELNVNALELDDSALYLCASSFMASGGGEETQYFGPGTRLLVL.

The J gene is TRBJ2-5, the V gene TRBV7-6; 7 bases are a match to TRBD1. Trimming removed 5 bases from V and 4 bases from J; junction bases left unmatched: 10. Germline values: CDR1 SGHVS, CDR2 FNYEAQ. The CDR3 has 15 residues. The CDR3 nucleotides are TGTGCCAGCAGCGTTGCCGGGACAGAAGGAGAGACCCAGTACTTC. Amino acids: CASSVAGTEGETQYF.

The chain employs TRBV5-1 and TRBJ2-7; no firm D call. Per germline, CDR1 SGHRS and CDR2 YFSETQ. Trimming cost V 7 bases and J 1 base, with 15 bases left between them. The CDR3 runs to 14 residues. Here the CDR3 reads CASSEAAVSYEQYF. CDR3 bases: TGCGCCAGCTCCGAGGCAGCAGTATCCTACGAGCAGTACTTC.

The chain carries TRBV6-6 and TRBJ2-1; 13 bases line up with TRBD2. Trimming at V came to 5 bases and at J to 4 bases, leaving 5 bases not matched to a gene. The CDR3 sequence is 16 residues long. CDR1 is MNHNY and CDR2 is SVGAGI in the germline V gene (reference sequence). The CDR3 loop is CASSRRLAGGYNEQFF. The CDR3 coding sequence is TGTGCCAGCAGTCGAAGACTAGCGGGGGGATACAATGAGCAGTTCTTC.

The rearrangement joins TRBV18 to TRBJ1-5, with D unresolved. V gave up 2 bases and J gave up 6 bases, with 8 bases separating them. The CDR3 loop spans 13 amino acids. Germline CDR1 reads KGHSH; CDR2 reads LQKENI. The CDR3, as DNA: TGTGCCAGCTCACCAAGGGAGGGTCAGCCCCAGCATTTT. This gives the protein CASSPREGQPQHF.

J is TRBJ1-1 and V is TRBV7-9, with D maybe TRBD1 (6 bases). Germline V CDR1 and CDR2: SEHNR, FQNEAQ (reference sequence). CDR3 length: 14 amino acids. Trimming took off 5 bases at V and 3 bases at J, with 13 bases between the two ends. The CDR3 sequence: CASSPGQLYTEAFF. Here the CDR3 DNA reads TGTGCCAGCAGCCCTGGACAGCTTTACACTGAAGCTTTCTTT.

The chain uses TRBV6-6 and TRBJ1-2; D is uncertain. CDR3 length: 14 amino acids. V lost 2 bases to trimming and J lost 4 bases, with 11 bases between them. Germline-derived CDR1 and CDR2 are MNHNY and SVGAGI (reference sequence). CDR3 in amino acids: CASSYDFRSYGYTF. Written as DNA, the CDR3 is TGTGCCAGCAGTTACGACTTCCGATCCTATGGCTACACCTTC.

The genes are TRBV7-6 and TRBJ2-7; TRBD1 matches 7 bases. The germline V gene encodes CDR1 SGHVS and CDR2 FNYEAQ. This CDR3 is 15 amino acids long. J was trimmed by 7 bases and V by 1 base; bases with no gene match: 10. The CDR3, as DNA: TGTGCCAGCAGCTTAGTCCCGGACAGGCGGCAGGAGCAGTACTTC. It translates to CASSLVPDRRQEQYF.

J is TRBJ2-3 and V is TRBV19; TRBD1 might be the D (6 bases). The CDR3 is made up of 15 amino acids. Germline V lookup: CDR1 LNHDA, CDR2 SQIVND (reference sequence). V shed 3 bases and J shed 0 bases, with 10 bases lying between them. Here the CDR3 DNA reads TGTGCCAGTAGTATGACAGGTTGGAGCACAGATACGCAGTATTTT. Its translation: CASSMTGWSTDTQYF.

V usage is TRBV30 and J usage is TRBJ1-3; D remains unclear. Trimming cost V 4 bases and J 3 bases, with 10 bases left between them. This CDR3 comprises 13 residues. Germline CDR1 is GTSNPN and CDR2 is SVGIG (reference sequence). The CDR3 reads CAWTGIFGNTIYF. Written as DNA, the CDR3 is TGTGCCTGGACAGGCATATTTGGAAACACCATATATTTT.

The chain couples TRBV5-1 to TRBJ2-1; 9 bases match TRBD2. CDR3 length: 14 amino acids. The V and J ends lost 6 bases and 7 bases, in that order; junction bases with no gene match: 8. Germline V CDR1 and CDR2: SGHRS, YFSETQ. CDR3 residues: CASTRAGGGNEQFF. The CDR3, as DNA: TGCGCCAGCACCCGTGCGGGGGGGGGAAATGAGCAGTTCTTC.

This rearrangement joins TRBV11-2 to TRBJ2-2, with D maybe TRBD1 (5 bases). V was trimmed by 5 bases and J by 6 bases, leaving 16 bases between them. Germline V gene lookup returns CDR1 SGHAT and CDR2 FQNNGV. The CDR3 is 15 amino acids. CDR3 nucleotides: TGTGCCAGCAGCCAAACCCCAGGGTCACCCGGGGAGCTGTTTTTT. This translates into CASSQTPGSPGELFF.

In DNA form, the CDR3 reads TGTGCCAGCAGTCCGGACAGGGGGGCCCCAATCGCTTTCTTT. Translating gives CASSPDRGAPIAFF. The V and J genes are TRBV6-4 and TRBJ1-1; TRBD1 matches 10 bases. V lost 5 bases and J lost 11; bases outside the gene matches: 11. The CDR3 is made up of 14 amino acids. From germline, CDR1 is MRHNA and CDR2 SNTAGT.

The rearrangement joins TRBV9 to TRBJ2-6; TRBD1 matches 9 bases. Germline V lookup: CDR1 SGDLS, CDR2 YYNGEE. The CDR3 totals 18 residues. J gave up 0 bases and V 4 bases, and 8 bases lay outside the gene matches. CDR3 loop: CASSKGQGRSSGANVLTF. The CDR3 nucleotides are TGTGCCAGCAGCAAAGGACAGGGGCGATCCTCTGGGGCCAACGTCCTGACTTTC.

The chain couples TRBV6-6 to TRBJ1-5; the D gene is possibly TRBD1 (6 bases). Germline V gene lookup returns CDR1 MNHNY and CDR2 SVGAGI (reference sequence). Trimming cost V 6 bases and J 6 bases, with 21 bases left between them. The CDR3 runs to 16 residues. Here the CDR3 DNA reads TGTGCCAGCAGGCGCGGAAACAGGGAACAGGGTCAGCCCCAGCATTTT. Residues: CASRRGNREQGQPQHF.